The clone carrying this T cell receptor (beta chain) appeared a few times. The antigen remains unidentified. TCRdb reprocessed the reads with MiXCR, giving one entry per CDR3 protein. The table lists 150,000 or so distinct CDR3 sequences, roughly a quarter of them singletons. This CDR3 contains 17 residues. Trimming cost V 3 bases and J 0 bases; bases outside gene matches: 7. Germline V lookup: CDR1 SEHNR, CDR2 FQNEAQ (reference sequence). The record originates from a study of T cell repertoires in cytomegalovirus infection. Study as a whole: It can be stated that public TCR beta signatures indicated CMV infection as well as a matching HLA type.

Study observations and caveats: Identification of carriers of CMV plus the relevant HLA was performed using cumulative public TCR beta family frequency. The response measured ex vivo was dominated by TCR beta clonotypes (HLA-C-restricted and CMV-specific).

This clonotype was obtained from a human donor in good health (CMV status not recorded). Some clones in this sample may be carry-over from other donors' samples. Sequences were obtained from PBMCs. V and J are TRBV7-9 and TRBJ1-5, with 8 bases that match TRBD1. CDR3 residues: CASSLGGTGASNQPQHF. The DNA of the CDR3 is TGTGCCAGCAGCTTGGGGGGGACAGGAGCTAGCAATCAGCCCCAGCATTTT.